This T cell receptor (beta chain) derives from a study of beta chain features in type 1 diabetes. The investigators reverse transcribed all of the isolated RNA, so they sequenced expressed TCRB transcripts. Here immunoSEQ multiplex PCR was the method, and the copy in TCRdb shows in-frame clones only, minus some. This sample has about 190,000 clones; 6% to 9% occur once, and the top ten carry 0.5% to 0.55%. The CDR3 has 13 amino acids. Germline V gene data show CDR1 as WSHSY and CDR2 as SAAADI. Deletions cut 0 bases from V and 5 bases from J, with 7 bases between. This clone was counted between two and nine times. What it binds is unknown. Study-level results: When Type 1 diabetes patients were examined, their TCRB CDR3s proved moderately but significantly shorter in all four CD4+ subsets.

This receptor was taken from a man between 18 and 29 years old with type 1 diabetes. This chain connects TRBV10-2 to TRBJ1-2; D gene unclear. Sequencing input: central memory CD4+ T cells from blood. The CDR3 spells CASSESTLYGYTF. Written as DNA, the CDR3 is TGCGCCAGCAGTGAGTCGACTCTTTATGGCTACACCTTC.